The 3 T cell receptor beta chains given below trace back to one sample, sequenced in a study of beta chain features in type 1 diabetes. As every portion of the isolated RNA was reverse transcribed, the sequencing read expressed TCRB transcripts. Libraries were prepared by immunoSEQ multiplex PCR; TCRdb keeps only in-frame clonotypes and omits some of them. The sample carries under 950,000 clones, roughly 15% recorded once. The sample was naive CD4+ T cells from blood. The receptor set was obtained from a woman aged 18-29 years in good health.

This clone has only a few counts. V usage is TRBV7-3 and J usage is TRBJ2-1; D is unclear. The CDR3 extends over 16 amino acids. The ends were cut back, 1 base at V and 3 bases at J, with 13 bases in the middle. The germline CDR1 and CDR2 sequences are SGHTA and FQGTGA. CDR3 region: CASSLMVPRIYNEQFF. In DNA form, the CDR3 reads TGTGCCAGCAGCTTAATGGTACCCAGGATCTACAATGAGCAGTTCTTC.

A word on this clone: The germline gene is not matched at one end of the junction; a read error may be the cause. The V call is TRBV6-6, the J call TRBJ1-1; 8 positions match TRBD1. The CDR3 covers 13 residues. Germline V lookup: CDR1 MNHNY, CDR2 SVGAGI (reference sequence). The CDR3 reads CAGSYRTGNEAFF. In nucleotides, the CDR3 is TGTGCCGGCAGTTACCGGACAGGGAATGAAGCTTTCTTT.

This clone has just a few counts. The chain has TRBV5-1 and TRBJ2-2; a possible D gene is TRBD2 (6 bases). The CDR3 extends over 15 amino acids. Germline CDR1 and CDR2: SGHRS and YFSETQ. The V and J ends lost 0 bases and 2 bases respectively, with 8 bases between them. The CDR3 DNA is TGCGCCAGCAGCTTGGTACTAGCAAACACCGGGGAGCTGTTTTTT. Translation: CASSLVLANTGELFF.